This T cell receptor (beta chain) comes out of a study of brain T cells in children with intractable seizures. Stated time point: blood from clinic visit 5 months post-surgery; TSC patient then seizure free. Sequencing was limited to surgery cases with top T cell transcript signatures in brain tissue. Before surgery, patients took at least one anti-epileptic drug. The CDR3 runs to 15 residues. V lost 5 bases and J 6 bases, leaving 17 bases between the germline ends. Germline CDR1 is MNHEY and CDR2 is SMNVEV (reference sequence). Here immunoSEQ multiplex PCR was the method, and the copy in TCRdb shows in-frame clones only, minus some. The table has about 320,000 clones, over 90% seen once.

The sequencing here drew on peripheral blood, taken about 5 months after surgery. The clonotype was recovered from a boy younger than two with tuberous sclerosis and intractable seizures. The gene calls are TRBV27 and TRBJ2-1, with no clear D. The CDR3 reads CASSLQRLSLNEQFF. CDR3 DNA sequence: TGTGCCAGCAGTCTACAACGGCTGAGTCTCAATGAGCAGTTCTTC.